A selection of T cell receptor beta chains follows, all from one sample in a study of early T cells in non-severe SARS-CoV-2 infection. TCRdb reanalysed the 5' RACE reads using MiXCR and keeps one entry per CDR3 protein. The sample lists about 80,000 distinct CDR3 sequences, approximately 12% occurring once. Sequences were obtained from whole blood. The receptors derive from an adult who was a healthcare worker with PCR-confirmed SARS-CoV-2 infection or an uninfected control (not recorded which). The CDR3 runs from the conserved cysteine through the conserved F or W. Fields, in order: D gene, V gene, CDR3 protein. D genes are given only for firm matches.

>TRBD1|TRBV20-1
CSASDRVWTGELFF
>TRBD1|TRBV5-5
CASSFRTGEETQYF
>.|TRBV2
CASRDYNEQFF
>TRBD2|TRBV28
CASSQLATDTQYF
>TRBD1|TRBV11-2
CASSLVTGLETQYF
>.|TRBV20-1
CSASTGRAAKNIQYF
>TRBD2|TRBV3-1
CASSRPGEGQHNEQFF
>.|TRBV10-3
CATKVPGTVGQETQYF
>.|TRBV5-1
CASSLHPATDTQYF
>.|TRBV6-1
CASRPGQNTGELFF
>TRBD2|TRBV5-4
CASSLGTSGRRTDTQYF
>.|TRBV7-3
CASSLSPGNYGYTF
>.|TRBV9
CASSVVDTGELFF
>TRBD1|TRBV6-6
CASRQGQGDAPEAFF
>TRBD1|TRBV10-3
CACQQGNSVGYTF
>.|TRBV28
CASTTGTYTSYNEQFF
>TRBD1|TRBV10-3
CAISKTGGGDGYTF
>.|TRBV6-6
CASIPQKGSYTEAFF
>.|TRBV7-3
CASSFGTNEQFF
>.|TRBV27
CASSFEAETYEQYF
>.|TRBV6-5
CASSQRGGSPYEQYF
>TRBD2|TRBV6-1
CASSVGLAVTDTQYF
>.|TRBV6-1
CASSEDYGNQPQHF
>.|TRBV5-1
CASSAGLYNEQFF
>.|TRBV7-2
CASSLQSGGSYEQYF
>.|TRBV25-1
CASRDRSGANVLTF
>.|TRBV10-3
CAINDGTTPTDTQYF
>TRBD2|TRBV20-1
CSARDRRTSGNYNEQFF
>.|TRBV7-9
CASSQEGRVNEQFF
>.|TRBV6-1
CAITVGHTQYF
>.|TRBV7-9
CASSSALGADTQYF
>TRBD2|TRBV20-1
CSAGSPGLANGYEQYF
>.|TRBV10-1
CASSESNQPQHF
>.|TRBV20-1
CSAGPRTDSSGNTIYF
>.|TRBV11-2
CASSLREWANTGELFF
>.|TRBV28
CASSLSPTGELFF